Reported below is one T cell receptor (beta chain). Its antigen is as yet unknown. Time point in this sample: sample taken at primary tumor resection. The donors were 72 patients with non-small cell lung cancer that was early-stage and untreated. From tumor, nontumor lung or frozen PBMC, whole RNA was taken unsorted for sequencing. The sample belongs to a study of spatial heterogeneity in lung cancer. General study results and limits: Higher tumor mutation counts went along with higher counts of expanded intratumoral alpha and beta TCRs.

Unique molecular identifiers, one per molecule, were present on every TCR cDNA molecule. TCRdb re-analysed the 5' RACE reads in MiXCR, keeping a single row per CDR3 protein. The table lists roughly 18,000 distinct CDR3 sequences, 4.5% to 7% of them singletons, with 10% in the top ten. Trimming stripped 4 bases from V and 7 bases from J, with 8 bases between. CDR1 and CDR2 from the germline V gene are SNHLY and FYNNEI. CDR3 length: 11 amino acids. This specimen consisted of lung tumor tissue, obtained at surgery. This sequence joins TRBV2 and TRBJ2-7; D possibly uses TRBD1 or TRBD2 (5 bases each). The clonotype comes from a female donor with early-stage non-small cell lung cancer. CDR3 loop: CASSVRGEQYF. CDR3 nucleotides: TGTGCCAGCAGTGTGAGGGGAGAGCAGTACTTC.